Reported below is one TCR beta chain. Its antigen is not known. The assay was immunoSEQ multiplex PCR, and TCRdb's table has in-frame clones only and misses some. The profile shows 90,000 to 150,000 clones, 85% to 95% of them singletons. These data are taken from a study of graft-versus-host responses after intestinal transplantation. General study points: Present in recipient marrow, GvH clones included some that appeared first in ileum or blood.

Looked up from germline, CDR1 is MGHRA and CDR2 is YSYEKL. Trimming took 1 base from V and 3 from J; bases not matched to a gene: 5. There are 15 residues in the CDR3. The clonotype was recovered from a human donor who received an intestinal transplant. This chain uses TRBV4-1 with TRBJ2-7; 8 nucleotides align to TRBD1. Sequencing used unstimulated CD8+ T cells sorted from spleen or lymph node cells, obtained before intestinal transplant. The CDR3 loop reads CASSQVGTGDYEQYF. The CDR3 bases are TGCGCCAGCAGCCAAGTGGGGACAGGAGACTACGAGCAGTACTTC.